The T cell receptor beta chain described here comes from a study of shared clonotypes between healthy human individuals. Looking at the study overall: A donor's plate count was three for CD4 naive and three for CD4 memory; CD8 naive had two and CD8 memory one. The study's findings and limits: Rarefaction exposed incomplete sorted-subset sequencing despite large depth. Among donors, the sharing of clonotypes was expected to be influenced by sequencing depth.

As concerns this clone: Its antigen is unknown.

Deep-level running was used for the assay. TCRdb's copy holds only in-frame clones and misses some; the assay was immunoSEQ multiplex PCR. The repertoire has 2 million to 2.5 million clones, around 92% of them found once; the top ten carry 0.3% to 0.4%. Germline V gives CDR1 MDHEN, CDR2 SYDVKM. V lost 3 bases and J lost 7, with 15 bases in between. This CDR3 has 15 residues. The chain couples TRBV28 to TRBJ1-4, with D possibly TRBD1 on 6 matching bases. Sequencing input: naive CD4+ T cells from PBMCs. Described subset: CD45RA+ positively selected. This TCR derives from a young man in good health. Some clones in this sample may be carry-over from other donors' samples. The DNA of the CDR3 is TGTGCCAGCAGTTTCCTTGAGGGGGGCTCTGAAAAACTGTTTTTT. Its protein product is CASSFLEGGSEKLFF.